This T cell receptor (beta chain) derives from a study of blood T cell repertoires in COVID-19. Method: immunoSEQ multiplex PCR; TCRdb's copy keeps in-frame clones and lacks some. The table has 150,000 to 200,000 clones, about four fifths seen once. V dropped 0 bases and J dropped 2 bases, with 12 bases sitting between them. The V gene's germline CDR1 is SGHDN and CDR2 FVKESK. CDR3 length: 16 amino acids. Sample: peripheral blood. The chain uses TRBV14 and TRBJ2-3; a possible D gene is TRBD2 (7 bases). The TCR comes from a man aged 60-69 years with active or convalescent COVID-19. The CDR3 sequence is CASSQDTGGPTDTQYF. CDR3 DNA sequence: TGTGCCAGCAGCCAAGATACGGGGGGCCCCACAGATACGCAGTATTTT.